What follows are 20 T cell receptor beta chains derived from one specimen sequenced in a study of T cells in Graves' hyperthyroidism and ophthalmopathy. There were TCR beta CDR3 regions amplified from RNA transcripts. Primed by the HTBI set, a first-round RT-PCR was run on the TCR CDR3. TCRdb ran MiXCR on the multiplex PCR reads and lists one entry per CDR3 protein. The sample lists 500,000 to 650,000 distinct CDR3 sequences, 15% to 20% occurring once. Sequencing was carried out using blood. The receptors here all came from a man aged 40-55 years with Graves' ophthalmopathy.

The CDR3 loop reads CASGPMGGNGEKLFF. The CDR3 DNA reads TGCGCCAGCGGCCCTATGGGGGGGAATGGTGAAAAACTGTTTTTT. The rearrangement links TRBV5-1 to TRBJ1-4, with a weak D call TRBD1 (5 bases). Germline CDR1 SGHRS, CDR2 YFSETQ. With 7 bases removed from V and 7 bases from J, the gap between germline ends came to 20 bases. This CDR3 spans 15 amino acids.

This clonotype is a singleton in its sample. V usage is TRBV6-1 and J usage is TRBJ1-2, with a possible D match to TRBD1 (5 bases). Trimming pared 11 bases from V and 3 bases from J, leaving 13 bases between. The CDR3 is 12 residues long. Germline CDR1 is MNHNS and CDR2 is SASEGT. The CDR3 reads CALGGAHYGYTF. The CDR3 DNA reads TGTGCCCTGGGAGGGGCCCACTATGGCTACACCTTC.

This chain links TRBV20-1 with TRBJ2-3; 8 positions match TRBD1. V was clipped by 0 bases and J by 3 bases; unmatched bases: 2. The CDR3 is 14 residues long. The germline V gene has CDR1 DFQATT and CDR2 SNEGSKA (reference sequence). In nucleotides, the CDR3 is TGCAGTGCTAGAGATCACAGGGGGACAGATACGCAGTATTTT. This sequence encodes CSARDHRGTDTQYF.

Ten or more counts support this clonotype. The chain combines TRBV27 with TRBJ1-1; 12 bases map to TRBD1. The CDR3 has 17 residues. Germline V lookup: CDR1 MNHEY, CDR2 SMNVEV (reference sequence). V gave up 5 bases and J gave up 5 bases; unmatched junction bases: 12. In DNA form, the CDR3 reads TGTGCCAGCAGTCCCTGGGGACAGGGGGCCTGGGGAACTGAAGCTTTCTTT. Protein sequence: CASSPWGQGAWGTEAFF.

This clonotype was seen at least ten times. The chain links TRBV4-2 to TRBJ2-1; weak D call: TRBD2 (6 bases). The CDR3 has 14 amino acids. Germline V gives CDR1 LGHNA, CDR2 YNFKEQ. V lost 3 bases to trimming and J lost 6 bases, with 12 bases between them. The CDR3 loop is CASSHGGLANEQFF. For the CDR3, the DNA is TGTGCCAGCAGCCACGGAGGGCTAGCCAATGAGCAGTTCTTC.

The gene calls are TRBV7-2 and TRBJ2-3; TRBD2 might be the D (6 bases). CDR1 is SGHTA, CDR2 FQGNSA, per germline. The CDR3 contains 14 residues. V was clipped by 3 bases and J by 4 bases, with 11 bases between them. The CDR3 coding sequence is TGTGCCAGCAGCTTCGGGAGTTTGGCAGATACGCAGTATTTT. This translates into CASSFGSLADTQYF.

The chain employs TRBV3-1 and TRBJ2-1; 10 nucleotides line up with TRBD2. The germline V gene has CDR1 LGHDT and CDR2 YNNKEL (reference sequence). This CDR3 has 15 residues. The ends lost 6 bases at V and 7 bases at J; junction bases unmatched: 9. CDR3 DNA sequence: TGTGCCAGCAGTTACCTAGCGGGGGCTTTAAATGAGCAGTTCTTC. It specifies CASSYLAGALNEQFF.

The chain carries TRBV20-1 and TRBJ1-2; tentative D call: TRBD1 (5 bases). V shed 4 bases and J shed 8 bases, with 14 bases lying between them. Germline values: CDR1 DFQATT, CDR2 SNEGSKA (reference sequence). This CDR3 is built from 12 residues. CDR3 sequence reads: CSATPGRVGYTF. The CDR3 bases are TGCAGTGCTACCCCAGGGAGGGTAGGCTACACCTTC.

The chain is built from TRBV2 and TRBJ2-3; 8 bases are a match to TRBD2. CDR3 length: 13 amino acids. Germline V gene data show CDR1 as SNHLY and CDR2 as FYNNEI. V gave up 6 bases and J gave up 6 bases; unmatched junction bases: 5. CDR3 amino acids: CASRGLALDTQYF. In DNA form, the CDR3 reads TGTGCCAGCAGAGGACTAGCCCTTGATACGCAGTATTTT.

This chain joins TRBV2 and TRBJ2-2; D remains unclear. Between the trimmed V and J ends, which lost 4 bases and 8 bases, there was a span of 8 bases. This CDR3 spans 12 amino acids. Per germline, CDR1 SNHLY and CDR2 FYNNEI. The CDR3 nucleotides read TGTGCCAGCAGTGCACCGAGGGGGGAGCTGTTTTTT. As protein: CASSAPRGELFF. The full variable domain, its missing parts supplied by reference TRBV2 and TRBJ2-2, is EPEVTQTPSHQVTQMGQEVILRCVPISNHLYFYWYRQILGQKVEFLVSFYNNEISEKSEIFDDQFSVERPDGSNFTLKIRSTKLEDSAMYFCASSAPRGELFFGEGSRLTVL.

This clonotype has more than one count but fewer than ten. The chain uses TRBV5-4 and TRBJ2-3, with TRBD2 matching over 7 bases. Germline V gene data show CDR1 as SGHNT and CDR2 as YYREEE (reference sequence). V dropped 4 bases and J dropped 4; count of bases not matched to a gene: 6. The CDR3 has 14 residues. In nucleotides, the CDR3 is TGTGCCAGCAGCCCTGGACTAGTCTCAGATACGCAGTATTTT. Its protein product is CASSPGLVSDTQYF.

At least ten counts were recorded for this clonotype. The rearrangement joins TRBV27 to TRBJ2-3; the match to TRBD2 covers 11 bases. This CDR3 is built from 16 residues. Germline CDR1 MNHEY, CDR2 SMNVEV (reference sequence). The V and J ends lost 4 bases and 1 base, in that order; junction bases with no gene match: 4. This chain's CDR3 is CASSSGLAERTDTQYF. The CDR3 DNA reads as TGTGCCAGCAGTTCGGGACTAGCGGAGCGCACAGATACGCAGTATTTT.

This clonotype came up many times. V and J are TRBV3-1 and TRBJ1-1; D not certain. Trimming removed 1 base from V and 2 bases from J, with 11 bases in between. CDR1 is LGHDT and CDR2 is YNNKEL in the germline V gene (reference sequence). The CDR3 extends over 15 amino acids. The CDR3 region has the DNA TGTGCCAGCAGCCAAGGTCCGGGAAGAAACACTGAAGCTTTCTTT. Its protein product is CASSQGPGRNTEAFF. Combining the CDR3 with reference TRBV3-1 and TRBJ1-1 gives the whole variable domain DTAVSQTPKYLVTQMGNDKSIKCEQNLGHDTMYWYKQDSKKFLKIMFSYNNKELIINETVPNRFSPKSPDKAHLNLHINSLELGDSAVYFCASSQGPGRNTEAFFGQGTRLTVV.

V gene TRBV6-4 combines with J gene TRBJ2-2; possibly TRBD2 for D (6 bases). V lost 5 bases to trimming and J lost 10 bases, with 14 bases between them. The germline CDR1 and CDR2 sequences are MRHNA and SNTAGT. The CDR3 has 13 residues. The DNA for the CDR3 is TGTGCCAGCAGTTACCGGGGAGGTTCGGAGCTGTTTTTT. Encoded protein: CASSYRGGSELFF.

The chain combines TRBV20-1 with TRBJ2-5, with no clear D. V was shortened by 0 bases and J by 2 bases, with 28 bases between the two germline ends. Looked up from germline, CDR1 is DFQATT and CDR2 is SNEGSKA (reference sequence). The CDR3 runs 20 residues. For the CDR3, the DNA is TGCAGTGCTAGAGATGAGGCCACTTATTTTACCCCTTCCTCGCAAGAGACCCAGTACTTC. Protein sequence: CSARDEATYFTPSSQETQYF.

Concerning this clonotype itself: A much larger clonotype is one base distant, so this may be a read error. The chain combines TRBV10-3 with TRBJ1-2; a weak D match, TRBD1 (6 bases). Germline V gene sequence: CDR1 ENHRY, CDR2 SYGVKD. V was trimmed by 4 bases and J by 7 bases, leaving 16 bases between them. The CDR3 runs 14 residues. The CDR3 spells CAISGSTGIGGYTF. CDR3 nucleotide sequence: TGTGCCATCAGTGGGTCAACAGGGATAGGTGGCTACACCTTC.

To note about this clonotype: A much larger clonotype is one base distant, so this may be a read error. V and J are TRBV11-1 and TRBJ2-1, with TRBD2 as a possible D gene (6 bases). In germline, CDR1 is SGHAT, CDR2 FQDESV (reference sequence). The CDR3 loop spans 17 amino acids. Between the trimmed V and J ends, which lost 2 bases and 1 base, there was a span of 15 bases. This chain's CDR3 is CASSLSGLLGSYNEQFF. The CDR3 DNA is TGTGCCAGCAGCTTAAGCGGGCTACTAGGATCCTACAATGAGCAGTTCTTC.

V gene TRBV19 combines with J gene TRBJ2-1; 7 nucleotides line up with TRBD2. Germline values: CDR1 LNHDA, CDR2 SQIVND (reference sequence). V lost 2 bases, J lost 5 bases, and 12 bases stayed unmatched. The CDR3 totals 17 residues. CDR3 nucleotides: TGTGCCAGTAGTATAAGGGAAGCGCACGGGGGGAACAATGAGCAGTTCTTC. Protein sequence: CASSIREAHGGNNEQFF. Full variable domain (missing parts from reference TRBV19 and TRBJ2-1): DGGITQSPKYLFRKEGQNVTLSCEQNLNHDAMYWYRQDPGQGLRLIYYSQIVNDFQKGDIAEGYSVSREKKESFPLTVTSAQKNPTAFYLCASSIREAHGGNNEQFFGPGTRLTVL.

This clonotype was found a few times. The rearrangement uses TRBV20-1 and TRBJ2-5, with 8 bases fitting TRBD2. This CDR3 has 13 amino acids. V shed 5 bases, J shed 9 bases, and the junction held 11 bases outside the gene matches. Germline assignment: CDR1 DFQATT and CDR2 SNEGSKA (reference sequence). The CDR3 DNA follows: TGCAGTGCTTCCAGGACTAGCCGGGGGGCCCAGTACTTC. Its translation is CSASRTSRGAQYF.

The table lists this clonotype with many counts. The chain couples TRBV6-2 or TRBV6-3 to TRBJ1-1; D is uncertain. Trimming took off 6 bases at V and 0 bases at J, with 14 bases between the two ends. The CDR3 runs to 15 residues. The germline V gene has CDR1 MNHEY and CDR2 SVGEGT. This chain's CDR3 is CASRGQIRLNTEAFF. The CDR3 nucleotides are TGTGCCAGCAGGGGTCAGATAAGACTGAACACTGAAGCTTTCTTT.